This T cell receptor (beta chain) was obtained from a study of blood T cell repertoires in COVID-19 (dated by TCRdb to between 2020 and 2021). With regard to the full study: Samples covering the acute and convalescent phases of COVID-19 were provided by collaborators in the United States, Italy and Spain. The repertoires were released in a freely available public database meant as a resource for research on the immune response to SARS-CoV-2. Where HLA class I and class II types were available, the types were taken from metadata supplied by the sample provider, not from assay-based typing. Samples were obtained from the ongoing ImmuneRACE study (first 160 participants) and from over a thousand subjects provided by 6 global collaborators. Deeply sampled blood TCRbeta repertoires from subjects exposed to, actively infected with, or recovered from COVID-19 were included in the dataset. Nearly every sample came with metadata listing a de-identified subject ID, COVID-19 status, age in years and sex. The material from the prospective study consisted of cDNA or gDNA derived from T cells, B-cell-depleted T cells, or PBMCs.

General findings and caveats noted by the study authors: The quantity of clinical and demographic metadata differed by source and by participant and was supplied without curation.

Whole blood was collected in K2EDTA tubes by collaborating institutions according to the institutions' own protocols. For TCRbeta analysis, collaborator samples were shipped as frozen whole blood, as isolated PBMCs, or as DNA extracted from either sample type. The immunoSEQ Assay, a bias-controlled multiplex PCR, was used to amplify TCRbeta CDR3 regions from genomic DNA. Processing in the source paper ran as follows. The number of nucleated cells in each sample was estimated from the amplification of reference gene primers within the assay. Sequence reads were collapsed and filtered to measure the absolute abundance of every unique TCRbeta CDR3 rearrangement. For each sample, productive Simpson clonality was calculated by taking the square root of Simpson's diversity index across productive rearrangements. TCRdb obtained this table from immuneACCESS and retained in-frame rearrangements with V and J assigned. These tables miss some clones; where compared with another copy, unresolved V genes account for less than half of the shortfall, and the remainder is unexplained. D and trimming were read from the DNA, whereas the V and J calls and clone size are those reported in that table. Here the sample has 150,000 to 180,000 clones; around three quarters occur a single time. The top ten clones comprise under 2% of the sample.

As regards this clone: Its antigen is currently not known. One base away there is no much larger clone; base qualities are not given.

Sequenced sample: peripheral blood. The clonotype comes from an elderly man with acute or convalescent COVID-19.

The DNA sequence is given as TGTGCCAGCAGCTCCGCGGGTGGACAGGGCCTCTCTAACTATGGCTACACCTTC. The translation is CASSSAGGQGLSNYGYTF. The sequence is built from TRBV6-2 or TRBV6-3 and TRBJ1-2, and TRBD1 matches 8 of the central bases. Clipping removes 6 bases from V and 0 bases from J, with 15 as the unmatched junction base count. There are 18 amino acids in the CDR3, from cysteine to phenylalanine inclusive. This entry keeps only the CDR3 DNA: 54 bases, framed from base 1. Sequences MNHEY (CDR1) and SVGEGT (CDR2) are obtained from the germline V gene.